These 8 T cell receptor beta chains originate from one sample sequenced in a study of blood T cell repertoires in COVID-19. This table comes from immunoSEQ multiplex PCR, and its TCRdb copy is limited to in-frame clones, with some not included. The sample contains some 360,000 clones, roughly 90% of which appear only once. What was sequenced was PBMCs or T cells enriched from blood (not recorded which). These receptors came from a woman in her 30s who had been exposed to COVID-19.

The rearrangement uses TRBV5-1 and TRBJ2-3; 9 nucleotides align to TRBD1. This CDR3 is built from 15 residues. The germline gives CDR1 SGHRS, CDR2 YFSETQ. V lost 4 bases, J lost 4 bases, and 7 bases stayed unmatched. CDR3 nucleotides: TGCGCCAGCAGCCCCGGGACAGGGCTTTCAGATACGCAGTATTTT. The encoded protein is CASSPGTGLSDTQYF. Based on the CDR3 plus reference TRBV5-1 and TRBJ2-3, the full variable domain is KAGVTQTPRYLIKTRGQQVTLSCSPISGHRSVSWYQQTPGQGLQFLFEYFSETQRNKGNFPGRFSGRQFSNSRSEMNVSTLELGDSALYLCASSPGTGLSDTQYFGPGTRLTVL.

The chain has TRBV19 and TRBJ2-7; D is perhaps TRBD2 (5 bases). The CDR3 sequence is 13 residues long. In germline, CDR1 is LNHDA, CDR2 SQIVND (reference sequence). Trimming shortened V by 5 bases and J by 6 bases, and 14 bases separated the two germline ends. CDR3 bases: TGTGCCAGTAGTGCCGCTGACTATGGCGAGCAGTACTTC. Its protein product is CASSAADYGEQYF. Using reference TRBV19 and TRBJ2-7 for the parts outside the CDR3, the full variable domain is DGGITQSPKYLFRKEGQNVTLSCEQNLNHDAMYWYRQDPGQGLRLIYYSQIVNDFQKGDIAEGYSVSREKKESFPLTVTSAQKNPTAFYLCASSAADYGEQYFGPGTRLTVT.

The rearrangement joins TRBV5-1 to TRBJ2-3; D may be TRBD2 (6 bases). The germline V gene encodes CDR1 SGHRS and CDR2 YFSETQ. The CDR3 is 14 amino acids. Trimming cost V 4 bases and J 2 bases, with 11 bases left between them. The CDR3 region is CASSPGALTDTQYF. The CDR3 DNA follows: TGCGCCAGCAGCCCGGGAGCACTCACAGATACGCAGTATTTT.

The rearrangement joins TRBV14 to TRBJ1-1; D gene uncertain. V lost 2 bases and J 6 bases, leaving 10 bases between the germline ends. The CDR3 runs to 13 residues. Germline V gene data show CDR1 as SGHDN and CDR2 as FVKESK. CDR3 region: CASSQLGVAEAFF. The CDR3 DNA reads TGTGCCAGCAGCCAACTGGGAGTCGCTGAAGCTTTCTTT. Combining the CDR3 with reference TRBV14 and TRBJ1-1 gives the whole variable domain EAGVTQFPSHSVIEKGQTVTLRCDPISGHDNLYWYRRVMGKEIKFLLHFVKESKQDESGMPNNRFLAERTGGTYSTLKVQPAELEDSGVYFCASSQLGVAEAFFGQGTRLTVV.

The chain joins TRBV10-2 to TRBJ2-7; D not resolved. This CDR3 spans 15 amino acids. Looked up from germline, CDR1 is WSHSY and CDR2 is SAAADI. Trimming stripped 2 bases from V and 9 bases from J, with 20 bases between. Written as DNA, the CDR3 is TGCGCCAGCAGTGAGCCCGCGGCTGGCGGCCCCCCGCAGTACTTC. This gives the protein CASSEPAAGGPPQYF.

The CDR3 DNA reads TGTGCCAGCAGTTTTACAGACTACGAGCAGTACTTC. Protein product: CASSFTDYEQYF. This chain connects TRBV11-2 to TRBJ2-7; D is uncertain. V shed 6 bases and J shed 3 bases, with 9 bases lying between them. Looked up from germline, CDR1 is SGHAT and CDR2 is FQNNGV. This CDR3 is 12 amino acids long.

This clone was seen a few times. This chain connects TRBV6-5 to TRBJ1-5; no definite D call. Germline V CDR1 and CDR2: MNHEY, SVGAGI. The CDR3 spans 13 residues. Trimming removed 2 bases from V and 5 bases from J, with 7 bases in between. DNA of the CDR3: TGTGCCAGCAGTTACAGGAGGGATCAGCCCCAGCATTTT. This codes for CASSYRRDQPQHF.

This clone was seen a single time. The chain carries TRBV7-9 and TRBJ2-1; TRBD2 is a possible D gene (5 bases). The CDR3 contains 13 residues. Germline CDR1 SEHNR, CDR2 FQNEAQ (reference sequence). Trimming stripped 0 bases from V and 9 bases from J, with 9 bases between. CDR3 DNA sequence: TGTGCCAGCAGCTTAGCCACAGCGGTTGAGCAGTTCTTC. This codes for CASSLATAVEQFF.